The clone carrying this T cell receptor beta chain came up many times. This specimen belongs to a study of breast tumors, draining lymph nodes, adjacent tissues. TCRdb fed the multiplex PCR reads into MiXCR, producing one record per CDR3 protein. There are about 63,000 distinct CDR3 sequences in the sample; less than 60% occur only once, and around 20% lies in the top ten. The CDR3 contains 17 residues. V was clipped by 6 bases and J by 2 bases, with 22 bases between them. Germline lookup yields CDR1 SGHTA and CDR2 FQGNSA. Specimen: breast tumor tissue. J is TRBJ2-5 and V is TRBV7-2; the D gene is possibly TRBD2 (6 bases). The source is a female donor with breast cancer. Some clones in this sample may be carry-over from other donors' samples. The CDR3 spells CASRPPNGRLSQETQYF. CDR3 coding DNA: TGTGCCAGCAGGCCCCCTAACGGGAGACTGAGTCAAGAGACCCAGTACTTC.